The 26 T cell receptor beta chains reported below all come from one sample, sequenced in a study of blood T cell repertoires in COVID-19. Only in-frame clones appear in the TCRdb table, and some are missing; sequencing was by immunoSEQ multiplex PCR. The sample has under 150,000 clones; roughly 88% are singletons. The sequenced sample was peripheral blood. Every receptor here comes from a man between 65 and 80 years old with active COVID-19.

The chain combines TRBV6-2 or TRBV6-3 with TRBJ1-5; D ambiguous. The germline CDR1 and CDR2 sequences are MNHEY and SVGEGT. The CDR3 consists of 15 residues. V dropped 5 bases and J dropped 0 bases, with 11 bases sitting between them. The CDR3 sequence is CASSPRGLSNQPQHF. CDR3 coding DNA: TGTGCCAGCAGTCCCCGGGGTCTTAGCAATCAGCCCCAGCATTTT.

This clone was recorded only once. The chain is built from TRBV19 and TRBJ1-2; D might be TRBD1 (5 bases). The V gene's germline CDR1 is LNHDA and CDR2 SQIVND (reference sequence). Trimming took 3 bases from V and 8 from J, leaving 13 bases between them. CDR3 length: 13 amino acids. The CDR3: CASSIRESRGYTF. CDR3 DNA: TGTGCCAGTAGTATCAGGGAATCGCGAGGCTACACCTTC.

The chain uses TRBV2 and TRBJ1-5; D possibly corresponds to TRBD1 (6 bases). The CDR3 has 15 amino acids. Germline lookup yields CDR1 SNHLY and CDR2 FYNNEI. V was clipped by 2 bases and J by 7 bases, with 15 bases between them. In DNA, the CDR3 is TGTGCCAGCAGTGAAAACGCAGGGGTAGGGCAGCCCCAGCATTTT. Translated: CASSENAGVGQPQHF.

The chain uses TRBV11-2 and TRBJ2-7; 8 positions agree with TRBD2. The CDR3 contains 16 residues. V shed 5 bases, J shed 2 bases, and the junction held 11 bases outside the gene matches. Germline values: CDR1 SGHAT, CDR2 FQNNGV. CDR3 bases: TGTGCCAGCAGCCAGGACCTAGCGGGCGCGCCCTACGAGCAGTACTTC. This codes for CASSQDLAGAPYEQYF.

This clone came up a few times. The V call is TRBV5-1, the J call TRBJ2-3; 8 bases map to TRBD1. The V segment lost 1 base and the J segment 5 bases; nucleotides outside the gene matches: 9. This CDR3 comprises 16 residues. Per germline, CDR1 SGHRS and CDR2 YFSETQ. CDR3 nucleotide sequence: TGCGCCAGCAGCTTGTTCCAGGGGGCGCAGGGAGATACGCAGTATTTT. It yields the protein CASSLFQGAQGDTQYF. The full variable domain, in which reference TRBV5-1 and TRBJ2-3 provide the parts outside the CDR3, is KAGVTQTPRYLIKTRGQQVTLSCSPISGHRSVSWYQQTPGQGLQFLFEYFSETQRNKGNFPGRFSGRQFSNSRSEMNVSTLELGDSALYLCASSLFQGAQGDTQYFGPGTRLTVL.

V and J are TRBV11-2 and TRBJ1-1; 10 bases are shared with TRBD1. Germline CDR1 and CDR2: SGHAT and FQNNGV. Trimming took 3 bases from V and 1 from J; bases not matched to a gene: 2. The CDR3 loop spans 15 amino acids. The CDR3 spells CASSLTGGKNTEAFF. Written as DNA, the CDR3 is TGTGCCAGCAGCTTGACAGGGGGCAAGAACACTGAAGCTTTCTTT.

The chain employs TRBV7-2 and TRBJ2-2; D may be TRBD2 (6 bases). CDR3 length: 17 residues. V lost 1 base and J lost 6, with 18 bases in between. Per the germline V gene, CDR1 is SGHTA and CDR2 is FQGNSA. Here the CDR3 DNA reads TGTGCCAGCAGCTTAGTAGCGGAGACTCTTTTGCCCGGGGAGCTGTTTTTT. Its translation: CASSLVAETLLPGELFF.

The chain joins TRBV24-1 to TRBJ2-3, with D hard to call. Per germline, CDR1 KGHDR and CDR2 SFDVKD. CDR3 length: 15 amino acids. The V gene lost 4 bases and the J gene lost 3 bases, with 13 bases spanning the gap. In DNA, the CDR3 is TGTGCCACCAGTGACCCTCAGATCTCTACAGATACGCAGTATTTT. Protein: CATSDPQISTDTQYF.

J is TRBJ2-7 and V is TRBV28; no definite D call. There are 15 residues in the CDR3. Germline assignment: CDR1 MDHEN and CDR2 SYDVKM. The ends were cut back, 2 bases at V and 2 bases at J, with 13 bases in the middle. The chain's CDR3 is CASSLRSQFTYEQYF. CDR3 nucleotides: TGTGCCAGCAGTTTAAGGTCACAGTTTACCTACGAGCAGTACTTC.

The V gene is TRBV28, the J gene TRBJ1-5; 9 positions agree with TRBD1. This CDR3 has 15 amino acids. The V gene end was trimmed by 6 bases and the J gene end by 7 bases; junction bases not matched to a gene: 10. Germline CDR1 is MDHEN and CDR2 is SYDVKM. The CDR3 nucleotides are TGTGCCAGCAGCCTCCGGGACAGGGCGGTGCAGCCCCAGCATTTT. As protein: CASSLRDRAVQPQHF.

V is TRBV18 and J is TRBJ2-1; D might be TRBD2 (6 bases). Germline V gives CDR1 KGHSH, CDR2 LQKENI. CDR3 length: 16 amino acids. V shed 2 bases and J shed 5 bases, with 16 bases lying between them. CDR3 coding DNA: TGTGCCAGCTCACCATTGGGCGGGAAGGGTGACAATGAGCAGTTCTTC. Protein product: CASSPLGGKGDNEQFF.

This clone was seen a single time. The chain is built from TRBV5-1 and TRBJ2-3, with D perhaps matching TRBD1 (5 bases). The germline V gene has CDR1 SGHRS and CDR2 YFSETQ. The V gene lost 6 bases and the J gene lost 2 bases, with 13 bases spanning the gap. This CDR3 spans 14 amino acids. The CDR3 here is CASNPAGLTDTQYF. CDR3 sequence (DNA): TGCGCCAGCAACCCAGCAGGGCTCACAGATACGCAGTATTTT.

J is TRBJ2-7 and V is TRBV5-6; 10 nucleotides agree with TRBD1. The V segment lost 4 bases and the J segment 5 bases; nucleotides outside the gene matches: 9. Germline V gives CDR1 SGHDT, CDR2 YYEEEE. There are 15 residues in the CDR3. The CDR3 nucleotides are TGTGCCAGCAGCCGCCGGGACAGGGGTAAGAACGAGCAGTACTTC. Residues: CASSRRDRGKNEQYF.

This sequence joins TRBV12-3 or TRBV12-4 and TRBJ1-2; D gene ambiguous. V lost 2 bases to trimming and J lost 7 bases, with 11 bases between them. This CDR3 is 13 amino acids long. CDR3 in DNA: TGTGCCAGCAGTTTAATGGCCGTCCGTGGCTACACCTTC. Protein product: CASSLMAVRGYTF.

The V gene is TRBV18, the J gene TRBJ1-5; D remains ambiguous. V was cut by 4 bases and J by 6 bases, with 25 bases left in between. Germline CDR1 reads KGHSH; CDR2 reads LQKENI. The CDR3 is 18 residues long. CDR3: CASSRVGASKSVVQPQHF. In DNA, the CDR3 is TGTGCCAGCTCACGGGTTGGAGCGTCGAAGAGCGTAGTTCAGCCCCAGCATTTT. Variable domain in full (rest from reference TRBV18 and TRBJ1-5): NAGVMQNPRHLVRRRGQEARLRCSPMKGHSHVYWYRQLPEEGLKFMVYLQKENIIDESGMPKERFSAEFPKEGPSILRIQQVVRGDSAAYFCASSRVGASKSVVQPQHFGDGTRLSIL.

V and J are TRBV5-6 and TRBJ1-4, with 9 bases aligning to TRBD1. The CDR3 is 14 amino acids. Trimming took 2 bases from V and 8 from J; bases not matched to a gene: 4. Germline CDR1 reads SGHDT; CDR2 reads YYEEEE. CDR3 region: CASSFRQGGEKLFF. In DNA, the CDR3 is TGTGCCAGCAGCTTTCGACAGGGGGGAGAAAAACTGTTTTTT.

The chain recombines TRBV20-1 with TRBJ1-1; no firm D call. The V and J ends lost 3 bases and 8 bases respectively, with 10 bases between them. This CDR3 comprises 11 residues. The germline V gene encodes CDR1 DFQATT and CDR2 SNEGSKA (reference sequence). In DNA form, the CDR3 reads TGCAGTGCTAGTCTGGGCAGGGAAGCTTTCTTT. It specifies CSASLGREAFF.

This chain joins TRBV6-5 and TRBJ1-1, with TRBD1 matching 9 bases. The CDR3 loop spans 14 amino acids. Germline V gene lookup returns CDR1 MNHEY and CDR2 SVGAGI. Trimming removed 4 bases from V and 5 bases from J; junction bases left unmatched: 5. CDR3 protein: CASSLDRGGTEAFF. As DNA, the CDR3 is TGTGCCAGCAGTTTGGACAGGGGAGGAACTGAAGCTTTCTTT.

The chain links TRBV27 to TRBJ2-7; TRBD2 aligns across 10 bases. Germline trimming cut 3 bases from V and 5 bases from J; bases unmatched to any gene: 7. In germline, CDR1 is MNHEY, CDR2 SMNVEV (reference sequence). The CDR3 totals 15 residues. The CDR3 is CASSLNLAGVHEQYF. CDR3 nucleotides: TGTGCCAGCAGTTTGAACCTAGCGGGAGTCCACGAGCAGTACTTC.

The chain is built from TRBV5-6 and TRBJ2-5; D perhaps matches TRBD2 (5 bases). CDR3 size: 15 residues. Trimming stripped 0 bases from V and 5 bases from J, with 14 bases between. Germline CDR1 and CDR2: SGHDT and YYEEEE. CDR3: CASSLDSSREETQYF. The DNA of the CDR3 is TGTGCCAGCAGCTTGGACTCTTCGAGGGAGGAGACCCAGTACTTC.

The rearrangement uses TRBV10-3 and TRBJ1-2; TRBD1 is a possible D gene (6 bases). CDR3 size: 12 residues. The germline V gene has CDR1 ENHRY and CDR2 SYGVKD. The V end lost 10 bases, the J end lost 4 bases, and 13 bases lay between the germline ends. The CDR3 DNA sequence: TGTGCCACCGACGAAGGGGGCTATGGCTACACCTTC. Translating gives CATDEGGYGYTF.

V gene TRBV11-2 combines with J gene TRBJ2-1; 8 positions agree with TRBD2. This CDR3 has 16 amino acids. CDR1 is SGHAT and CDR2 is FQNNGV in the germline V gene. After removal of 8 bases from V and 0 bases from J, the junction contained 9 bases not matched to a gene. The DNA of the CDR3 is TGTGCCAGCTGTAAGGGTAGCGGGACCTCCTACAATGAGCAGTTCTTC. This translates into CASCKGSGTSYNEQFF.

The gene calls are TRBV6-6 and TRBJ2-1; TRBD2 matches at 13 bases. The V and J ends lost 5 bases and 7 bases, in that order; junction bases with no gene match: 8. The CDR3 has 16 amino acids. Per germline, CDR1 MNHNY and CDR2 SVGAGI (reference sequence). The CDR3 nucleotides read TGTGCCAGCAGTCCTCCTGGACTAGCGGGAGAGAATGAGCAGTTCTTC. Amino acids: CASSPPGLAGENEQFF.

This clone was seen once. This chain joins TRBV3-1 (or the pseudogene TRBV3-2) and TRBJ1-5; TRBD1 might be the D (5 bases). Germline values: CDR1 LGHDT, CDR2 YNNKEL (reference sequence). Deletions cut 1 base from V and 1 base from J, with 8 bases between. The CDR3 runs 15 residues. The CDR3 protein is CASSQAQGSNQPQHF. The CDR3, as DNA: TGTGCCAGCAGCCAAGCCCAGGGAAGCAATCAGCCCCAGCATTTT.

This chain connects TRBV6-4 to TRBJ1-2, with a tentative D call TRBD1 (6 bases). The CDR3 covers 13 residues. V shed 8 bases and J shed 3 bases, with 13 bases lying between them. Per germline, CDR1 MRHNA and CDR2 SNTAGT. This CDR3 reads CASEEGGDYGYTF. CDR3 nucleotide sequence: TGTGCCAGCGAGGAGGGGGGGGACTATGGCTACACCTTC.

The genes are TRBV23-1 and TRBJ1-5, with 7 positions matching TRBD1. TRBV23-1 counts as an open reading frame of uncertain function. CDR3 length equals 16 residues. J was trimmed by 6 bases and V by 4 bases; bases with no gene match: 12. As DNA, the CDR3 is TGCGCCAGCAGTCCCCATGAGGGGGCCCTCGGTCAGCCCCAGCATTTT. Its protein is CASSPHEGALGQPQHF.